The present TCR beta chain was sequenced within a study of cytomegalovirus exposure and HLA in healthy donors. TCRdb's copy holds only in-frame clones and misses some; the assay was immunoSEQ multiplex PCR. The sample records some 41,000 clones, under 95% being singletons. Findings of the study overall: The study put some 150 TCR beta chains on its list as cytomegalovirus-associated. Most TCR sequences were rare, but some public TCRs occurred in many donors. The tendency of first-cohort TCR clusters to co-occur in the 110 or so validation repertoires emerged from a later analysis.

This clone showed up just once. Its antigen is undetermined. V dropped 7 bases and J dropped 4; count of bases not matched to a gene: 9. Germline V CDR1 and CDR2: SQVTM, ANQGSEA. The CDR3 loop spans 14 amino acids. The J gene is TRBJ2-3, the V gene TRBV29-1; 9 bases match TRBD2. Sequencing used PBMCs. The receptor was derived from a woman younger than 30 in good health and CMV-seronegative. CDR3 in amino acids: CSAISGGGADTQYF. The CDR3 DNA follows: TGCAGCGCAATTAGCGGGGGCGGGGCAGATACGCAGTATTTT.